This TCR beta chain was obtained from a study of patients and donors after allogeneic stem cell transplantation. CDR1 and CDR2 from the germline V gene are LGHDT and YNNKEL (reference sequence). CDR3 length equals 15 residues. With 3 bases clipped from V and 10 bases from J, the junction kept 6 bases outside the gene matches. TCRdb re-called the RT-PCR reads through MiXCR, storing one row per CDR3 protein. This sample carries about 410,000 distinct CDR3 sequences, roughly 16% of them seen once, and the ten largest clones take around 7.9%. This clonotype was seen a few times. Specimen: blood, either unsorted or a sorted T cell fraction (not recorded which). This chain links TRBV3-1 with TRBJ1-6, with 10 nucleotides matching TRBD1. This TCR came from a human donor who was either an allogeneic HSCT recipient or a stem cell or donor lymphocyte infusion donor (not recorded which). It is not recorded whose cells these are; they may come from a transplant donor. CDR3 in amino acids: CASSQETGGSSPLHF. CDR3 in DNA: TGTGCCAGCAGCCAGGAGACAGGGGGCTCGTCACCCCTCCACTTT. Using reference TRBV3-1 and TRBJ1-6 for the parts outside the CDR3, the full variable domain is DTAVSQTPKYLVTQMGNDKSIKCEQNLGHDTMYWYKQDSKKFLKIMFSYNNKELIINETVPNRFSPKSPDKAHLNLHINSLELGDSAVYFCASSQETGGSSPLHFGNGTRLTVT.